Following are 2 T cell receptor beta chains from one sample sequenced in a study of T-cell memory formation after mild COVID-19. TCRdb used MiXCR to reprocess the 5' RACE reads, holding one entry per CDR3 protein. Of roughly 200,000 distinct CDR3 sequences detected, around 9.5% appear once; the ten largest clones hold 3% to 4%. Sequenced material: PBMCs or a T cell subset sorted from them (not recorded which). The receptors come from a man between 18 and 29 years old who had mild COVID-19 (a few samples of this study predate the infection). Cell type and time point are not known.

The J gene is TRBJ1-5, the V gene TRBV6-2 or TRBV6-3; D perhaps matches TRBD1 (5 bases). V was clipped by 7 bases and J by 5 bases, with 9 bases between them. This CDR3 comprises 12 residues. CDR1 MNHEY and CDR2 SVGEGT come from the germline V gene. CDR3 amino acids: CASTEGYQPQHF. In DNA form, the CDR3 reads TGTGCCAGCACCGAGGGGTATCAGCCCCAGCATTTT.

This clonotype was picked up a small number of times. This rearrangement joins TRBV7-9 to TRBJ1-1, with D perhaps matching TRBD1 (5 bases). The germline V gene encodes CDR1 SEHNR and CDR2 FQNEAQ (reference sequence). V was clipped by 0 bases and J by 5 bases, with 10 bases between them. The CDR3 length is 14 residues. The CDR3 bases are TGTGCCAGCAGCTTAGCAGGGGTCACTACTGAAGCTTTCTTT. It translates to CASSLAGVTTEAFF.